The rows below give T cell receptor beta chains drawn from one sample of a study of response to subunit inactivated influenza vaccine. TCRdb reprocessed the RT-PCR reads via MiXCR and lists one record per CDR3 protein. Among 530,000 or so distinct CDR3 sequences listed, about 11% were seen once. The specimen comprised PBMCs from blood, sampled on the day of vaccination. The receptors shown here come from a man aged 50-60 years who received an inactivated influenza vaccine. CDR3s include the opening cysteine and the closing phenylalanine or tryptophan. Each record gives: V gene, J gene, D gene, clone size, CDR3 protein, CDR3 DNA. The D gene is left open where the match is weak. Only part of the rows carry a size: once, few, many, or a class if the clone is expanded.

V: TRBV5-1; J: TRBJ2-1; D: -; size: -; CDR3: CASSSGRLNEQFF; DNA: TGCGCCAGCAGCTCGGGACGACTCAATGAGCAGTTCTTC
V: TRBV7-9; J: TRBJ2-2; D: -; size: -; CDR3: CASTQGGSTGELFF; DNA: TGTGCCAGCACCCAAGGAGGGAGCACCGGGGAGCTGTTTTTT
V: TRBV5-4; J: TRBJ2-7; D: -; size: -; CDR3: CASSPGGRRVSYEQYF; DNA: TGTGCCAGCAGCCCCGGGGGACGGCGTGTCTCCTACGAGCAGTACTTC
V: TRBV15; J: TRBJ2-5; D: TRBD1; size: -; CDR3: CATSGRGRETQYF; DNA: TGTGCCACCAGCGGCAGGGGGCGTGAGACCCAGTACTTC
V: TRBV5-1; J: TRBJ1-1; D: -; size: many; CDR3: CASSGMGNTEAFF; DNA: TGCGCCAGCAGCGGAATGGGGAACACTGAAGCTTTCTTT
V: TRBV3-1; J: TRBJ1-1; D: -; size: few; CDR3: CASSPLPGVDTEAFF; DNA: TGTGCCAGCAGCCCCCTACCTGGGGTTGACACTGAAGCTTTCTTT
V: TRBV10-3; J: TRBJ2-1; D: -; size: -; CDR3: CAISKTDNEQFF; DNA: TGTGCCATCAGTAAGACAGACAATGAGCAGTTCTTC
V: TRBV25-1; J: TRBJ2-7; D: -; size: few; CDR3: CASSGQALYEQYF; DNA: TGTGCCAGCAGTGGACAGGCCCTCTACGAGCAGTACTTC
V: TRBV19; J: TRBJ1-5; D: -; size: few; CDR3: CASSGTGYSNQPQHF; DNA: TGTGCCAGTAGTGGGACGGGTTATAGCAATCAGCCCCAGCATTTT
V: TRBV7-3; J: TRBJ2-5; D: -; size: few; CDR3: CASSLNQGRGETQYF; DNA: TGTGCCAGCAGCTTAAACCAGGGACGGGGAGAGACCCAGTACTTC
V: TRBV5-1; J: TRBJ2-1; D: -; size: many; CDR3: CASSRENNEQFF; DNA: TGCGCCAGCAGCCGAGAAAACAATGAGCAGTTCTTC
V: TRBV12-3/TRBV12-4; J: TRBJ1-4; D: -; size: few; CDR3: CASSFFRSNEKLFF; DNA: TGTGCCAGCAGTTTCTTTAGAAGTAATGAAAAACTGTTTTTT
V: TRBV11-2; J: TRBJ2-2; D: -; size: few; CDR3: CASSLIQAPAGELFF; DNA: TGTGCCAGCAGCTTAATCCAAGCCCCGGCCGGGGAGCTGTTTTTT
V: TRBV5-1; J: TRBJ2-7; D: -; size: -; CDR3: CASSPPNEPYEQYF; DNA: TGCGCCAGCAGCCCACCTAATGAACCCTACGAGCAGTACTTC
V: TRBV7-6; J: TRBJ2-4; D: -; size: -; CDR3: CASSLLEGSAKNIQYF; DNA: TGTGCCAGCAGCTTACTGGAAGGGTCGGCCAAAAACATTCAGTACTTC
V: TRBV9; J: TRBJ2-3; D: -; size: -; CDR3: CASSDYGDTQYF; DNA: TGTGCCAGCAGCGATTACGGAGATACGCAGTATTTT
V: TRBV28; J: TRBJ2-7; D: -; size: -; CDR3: CASSFSYGRASYEQYF; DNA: TGTGCCAGCAGTTTTTCTTATGGCAGGGCTTCCTACGAGCAGTACTTC
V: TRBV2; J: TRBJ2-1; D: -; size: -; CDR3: CATKNFGVNEQFF; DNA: TGTGCCACCAAAAATTTCGGTGTTAATGAGCAGTTCTTC
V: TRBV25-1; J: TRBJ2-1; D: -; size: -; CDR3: CAISGYNEQFF; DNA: TGTGCCATCTCAGGTTACAATGAGCAGTTCTTC
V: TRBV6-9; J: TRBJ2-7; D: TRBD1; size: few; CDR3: CANRQGSNYEQYF; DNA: TGTGCCAACCGACAGGGGAGTAACTACGAGCAGTACTTC
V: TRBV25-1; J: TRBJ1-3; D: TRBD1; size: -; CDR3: CASTDRGRNTIYF; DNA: TGTGCCAGCACTGACAGGGGACGAAACACCATATATTTT
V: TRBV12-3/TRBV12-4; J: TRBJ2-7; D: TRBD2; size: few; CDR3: CASSFVMAGGSDEQYF; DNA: TGTGCCAGCAGTTTTGTTATGGCGGGAGGGTCGGACGAGCAGTACTTC
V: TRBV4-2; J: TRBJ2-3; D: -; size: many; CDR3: CASSTSRSGHTDTQYF; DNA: TGTGCCAGCAGCACGTCCCGCAGCGGACACACAGATACGCAGTATTTT
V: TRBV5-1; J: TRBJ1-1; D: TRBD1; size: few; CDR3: CASSLAGTGAFF; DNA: TGCGCCAGCAGCTTGGCCGGGACAGGAGCTTTCTTT
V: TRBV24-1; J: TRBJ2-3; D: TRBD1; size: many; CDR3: CATSDGQETSTDTQYF; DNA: TGTGCCACCAGTGATGGACAGGAGACAAGCACAGATACGCAGTATTTT
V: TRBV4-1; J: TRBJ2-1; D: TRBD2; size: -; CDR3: CASSPSASGGRKPYNEQFF; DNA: TGCGCCAGCAGCCCCTCGGCCAGCGGGGGGCGCAAACCCTACAATGAGCAGTTCTTC
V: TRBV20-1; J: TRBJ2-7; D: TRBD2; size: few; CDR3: CSARPSGVYEQYF; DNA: TGCAGTGCTAGGCCTAGCGGGGTGTACGAGCAGTACTTC
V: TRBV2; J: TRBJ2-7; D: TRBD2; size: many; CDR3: CASSRTSGISPSYEQYF; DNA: TGTGCCAGCAGCCGGACTAGCGGGATTTCCCCCTCCTACGAGCAGTACTTC